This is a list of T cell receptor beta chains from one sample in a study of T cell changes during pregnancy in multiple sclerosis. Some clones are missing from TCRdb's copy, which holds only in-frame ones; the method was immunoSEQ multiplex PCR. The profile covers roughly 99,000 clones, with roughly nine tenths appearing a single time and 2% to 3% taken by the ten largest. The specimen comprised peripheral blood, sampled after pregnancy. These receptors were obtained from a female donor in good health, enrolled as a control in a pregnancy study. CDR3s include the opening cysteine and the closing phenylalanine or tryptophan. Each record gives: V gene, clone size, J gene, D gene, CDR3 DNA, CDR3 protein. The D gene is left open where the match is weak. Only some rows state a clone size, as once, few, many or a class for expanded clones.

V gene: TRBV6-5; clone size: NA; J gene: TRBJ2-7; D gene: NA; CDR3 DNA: TGTGCCAGCAGTTACCAAATACCGGGACTTACCTACGAGCAGTACTTC; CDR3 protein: CASSYQIPGLTYEQYF
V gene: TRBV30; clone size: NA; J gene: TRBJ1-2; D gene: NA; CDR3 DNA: TGTGCCTGGAGTGTAAAGGGGCCAGGGAATGGCTACACCTTC; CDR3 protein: CAWSVKGPGNGYTF
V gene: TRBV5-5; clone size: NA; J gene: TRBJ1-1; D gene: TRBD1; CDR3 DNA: TGTGCCAGCAGCTTGGGAGACAGGGATTATGAAGCTTTCTTT; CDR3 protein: CASSLGDRDYEAFF
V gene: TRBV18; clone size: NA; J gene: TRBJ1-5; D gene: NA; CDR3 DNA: TGTGCCAGCTCACCATCGGCGGGCGGAGGGGAGCCCCAGCATTTT; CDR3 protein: CASSPSAGGGEPQHF
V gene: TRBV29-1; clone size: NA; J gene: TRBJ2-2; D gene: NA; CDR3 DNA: TGCAGCGTTGGACCGCGGACTGCCACCGGGGAGCTGTTTTTT; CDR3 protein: CSVGPRTATGELFF
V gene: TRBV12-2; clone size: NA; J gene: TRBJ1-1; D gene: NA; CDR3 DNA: TGTGCAAGTCGCTTCACGGGGGAGAACACTGAAGCTTTCTTT; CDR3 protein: CASRFTGENTEAFF
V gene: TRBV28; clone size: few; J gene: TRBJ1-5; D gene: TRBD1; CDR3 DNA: TGTGCCAGCATGACAGGGATTGGCGGTCAGCCCCAGCATTTT; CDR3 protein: CASMTGIGGQPQHF
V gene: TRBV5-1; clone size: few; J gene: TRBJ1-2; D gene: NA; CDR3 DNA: TGCGCCAGCAGCTTGGACGCAGTTGGCTACACCTTC; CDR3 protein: CASSLDAVGYTF
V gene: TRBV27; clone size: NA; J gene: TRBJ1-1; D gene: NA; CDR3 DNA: TGTGCCAGCAGTTTATCAGGGAGCACTGAAGCTTTCTTT; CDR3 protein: CASSLSGSTEAFF
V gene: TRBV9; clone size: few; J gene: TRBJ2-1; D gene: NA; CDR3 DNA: TGTGCCAGCAGCGTAGGCGGGACGGATTTTTACAATGAGCAGTTCTTC; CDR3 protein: CASSVGGTDFYNEQFF
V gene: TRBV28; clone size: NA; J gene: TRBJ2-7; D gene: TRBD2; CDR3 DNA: TGTGCCGCCGGGGGAGCGGGAGGCTCCTACGAGCAGTACTTC; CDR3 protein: CAAGGAGGSYEQYF
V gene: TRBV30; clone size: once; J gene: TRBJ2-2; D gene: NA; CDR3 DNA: TGTGCCTGGAACCCGAAGGCTAGTGGGGAGAGCGGGGAGCTGTTTTTT; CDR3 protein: CAWNPKASGESGELFF
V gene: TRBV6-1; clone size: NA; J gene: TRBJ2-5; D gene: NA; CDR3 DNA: TGTGCCAGCAGTGAATTGCAGGGGTCACAAGAGACCCAGTACTTC; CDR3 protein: CASSELQGSQETQYF
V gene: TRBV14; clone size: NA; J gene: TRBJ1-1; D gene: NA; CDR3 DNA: TGTGCCAGCAGCCCCGGGACACGGGCTGAAGCTTTCTTT; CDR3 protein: CASSPGTRAEAFF
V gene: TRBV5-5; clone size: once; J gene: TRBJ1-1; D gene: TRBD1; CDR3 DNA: TGTGCCAGCAGCTGGGACAGGGCCACTGAAGCTTTCTTT; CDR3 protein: CASSWDRATEAFF
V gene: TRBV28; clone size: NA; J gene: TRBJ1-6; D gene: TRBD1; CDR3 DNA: TGTGCCAGCAGTTTCTCGACAGGGCGGCCCCTCCACTTT; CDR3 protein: CASSFSTGRPLHF
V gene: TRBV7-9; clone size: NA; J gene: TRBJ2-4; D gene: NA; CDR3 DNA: TGTGCCAGCAGCTTAAGTACAGCTGGTGACATTCAGTACTTC; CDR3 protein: CASSLSTAGDIQYF
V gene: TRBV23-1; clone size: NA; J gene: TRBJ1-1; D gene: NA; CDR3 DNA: TGCGCCAGCAGCCGGGACACTACGAACACTGAAGCTTTCTTT; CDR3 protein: CASSRDTTNTEAFF
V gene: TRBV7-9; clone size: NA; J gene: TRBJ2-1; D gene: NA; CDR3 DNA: TGTGCCAGCAGCTTAGGGGGGGTTTACAATGAGCAGTTCTTC; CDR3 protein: CASSLGGVYNEQFF
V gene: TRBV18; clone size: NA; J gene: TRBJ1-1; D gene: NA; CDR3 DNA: TGTGCCAGCTCCCTAGACACGGGGAAGGCCACTGAAGCTTTCTTT; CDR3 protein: CASSLDTGKATEAFF
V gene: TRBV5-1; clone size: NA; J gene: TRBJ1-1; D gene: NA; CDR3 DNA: TGCGCCAGCAGCTTGGGAACCGGGAGCGACACTGAAGCTTTCTTT; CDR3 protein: CASSLGTGSDTEAFF
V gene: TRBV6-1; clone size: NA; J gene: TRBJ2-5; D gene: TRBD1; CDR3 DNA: TGTGCCAGCAGTAAGGGGGCTGTACAAGAGACCCAGTACTTC; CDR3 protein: CASSKGAVQETQYF
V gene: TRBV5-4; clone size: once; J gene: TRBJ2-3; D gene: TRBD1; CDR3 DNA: TGTGCCAGCAGCCCAGGGACAGGGTTTACAGATACGCAGTATTTT; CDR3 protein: CASSPGTGFTDTQYF
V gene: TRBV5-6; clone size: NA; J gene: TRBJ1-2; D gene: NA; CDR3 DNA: TGTGCCAGCAGCTTGTTCGGGTACGCTAACTATGGCTACACCTTC; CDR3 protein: CASSLFGYANYGYTF
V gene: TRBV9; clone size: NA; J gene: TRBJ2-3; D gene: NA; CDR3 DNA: TGTGCCAGCAGCGTAGCTGCGGGGACAGATACGCAGTATTTT; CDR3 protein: CASSVAAGTDTQYF
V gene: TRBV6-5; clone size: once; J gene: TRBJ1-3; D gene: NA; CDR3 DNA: TGTGCCAGCACCCCAGACTGGGGAAACACCATATATTTT; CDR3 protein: CASTPDWGNTIYF
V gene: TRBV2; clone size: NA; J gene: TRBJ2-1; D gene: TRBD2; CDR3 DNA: TGTGCCAGCAGTGGAACCGGGACTAGCGGGCAAAGTACCTACAATGAGCAGTTCTTC; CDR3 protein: CASSGTGTSGQSTYNEQFF
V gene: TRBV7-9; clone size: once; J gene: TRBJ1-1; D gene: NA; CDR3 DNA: TGTGCCAGCAGGATATGGAGGGAGGAGAACACTGAAGCTTTCTTT; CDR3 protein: CASRIWREENTEAFF
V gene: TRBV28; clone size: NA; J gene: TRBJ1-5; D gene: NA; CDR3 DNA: TGTGCCAGCACGGGGATAAGAGCTAAAGGGTATAGCAATCAGCCCCAGCATTTT; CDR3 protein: CASTGIRAKGYSNQPQHF
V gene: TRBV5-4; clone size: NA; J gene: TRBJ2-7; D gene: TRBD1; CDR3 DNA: TGTGCCAGCAGCTTGGCAGACAGGGTCACCCACGAGCAGTACTTC; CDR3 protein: CASSLADRVTHEQYF
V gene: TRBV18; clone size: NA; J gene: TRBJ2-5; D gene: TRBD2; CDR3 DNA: TGTGCCAGCTCACCGGGAGGGTACCAAGAGACCCAGTACTTC; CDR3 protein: CASSPGGYQETQYF
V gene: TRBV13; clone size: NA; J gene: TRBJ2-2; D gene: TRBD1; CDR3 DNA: TGTGCCAGCAGCTCGTGGACAGGGGGGGACACCGGGGAGCTGTTTTTT; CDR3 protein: CASSSWTGGDTGELFF
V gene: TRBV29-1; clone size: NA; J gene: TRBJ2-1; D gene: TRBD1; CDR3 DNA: TGCAGCGCCCGGGACAGGGGACGCAATGAGCAGTTCTTC; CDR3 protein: CSARDRGRNEQFF
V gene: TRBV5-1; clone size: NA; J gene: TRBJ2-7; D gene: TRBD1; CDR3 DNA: TGCGCCAGCAGCTCGACAGGGTATGCCTACGAGCAGTACTTC; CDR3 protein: CASSSTGYAYEQYF
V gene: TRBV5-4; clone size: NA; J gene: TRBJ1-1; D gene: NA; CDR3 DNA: TGTGCCAGCAGCTTCTTTGGACTTGCCCAGAACACTGAAGCTTTCTTT; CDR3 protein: CASSFFGLAQNTEAFF
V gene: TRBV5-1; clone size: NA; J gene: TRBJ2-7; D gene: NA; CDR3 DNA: TGCGCCAGCAGCTTCGAGGGTAGCTACGAGCAGTACTTC; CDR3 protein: CASSFEGSYEQYF
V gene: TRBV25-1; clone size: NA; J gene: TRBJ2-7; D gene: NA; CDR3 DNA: TGTGCCAGTAGAAGGGGCGGCTACGCGCAGTACTTC; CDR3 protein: CASRRGGYAQYF
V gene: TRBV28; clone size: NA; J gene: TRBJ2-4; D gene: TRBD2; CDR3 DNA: TGTGCCAGCAGTTTAGGGGGAGGGAGAGCCAAAAACATTCAGTACTTC; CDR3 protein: CASSLGGGRAKNIQYF
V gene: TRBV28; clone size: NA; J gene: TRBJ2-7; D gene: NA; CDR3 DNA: TGTGCCAGCAGTACAGGGCGCGAGCAGTACTTC; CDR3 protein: CASSTGREQYF
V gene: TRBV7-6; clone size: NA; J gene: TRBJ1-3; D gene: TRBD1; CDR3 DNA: TGTGCCAGCAGCTTGGGACAGGGTACTGGAAACACCATATATTTT; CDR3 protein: CASSLGQGTGNTIYF
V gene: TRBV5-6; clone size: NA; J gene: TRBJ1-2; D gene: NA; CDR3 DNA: TGTGCCAGCAGCGCCGAGGCCCTACGAGGCTACACCTTC; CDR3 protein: CASSAEALRGYTF
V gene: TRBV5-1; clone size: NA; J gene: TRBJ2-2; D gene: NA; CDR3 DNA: TGCGCCAGCAGCTTGATGAGGGTAACGAACACCGGGGAGCTGTTTTTT; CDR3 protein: CASSLMRVTNTGELFF
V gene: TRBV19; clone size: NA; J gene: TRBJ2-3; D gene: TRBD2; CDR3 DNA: TGTGCCAGTACTTTAGCGGGGGGCCACGCAGATACGCAGTATTTT; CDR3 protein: CASTLAGGHADTQYF
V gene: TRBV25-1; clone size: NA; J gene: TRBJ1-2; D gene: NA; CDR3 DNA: TGTGCCAGCAGTGAAAGTCTGGCCACCCGCGGCTACACCTTC; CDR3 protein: CASSESLATRGYTF
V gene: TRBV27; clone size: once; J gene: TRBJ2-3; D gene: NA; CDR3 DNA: TGTGCCAGCAGTTGGCAGGGGATCAACACAGATACGCAGTATTTT; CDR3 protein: CASSWQGINTDTQYF
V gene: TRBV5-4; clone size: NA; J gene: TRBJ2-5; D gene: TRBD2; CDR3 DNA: TGTGCCAGCAGCTTCCCCGGGGGGGCCAACCTACAAGAGACCCAGTACTTC; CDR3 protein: CASSFPGGANLQETQYF
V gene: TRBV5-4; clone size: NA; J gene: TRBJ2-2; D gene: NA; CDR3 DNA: TGTGCCAGCAGCTCAGTACCGAACACCGGGGAGCTGTTTTTT; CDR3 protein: CASSSVPNTGELFF
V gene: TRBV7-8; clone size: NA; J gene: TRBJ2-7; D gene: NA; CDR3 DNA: TGTGCCAGCAGCTTACAGTTCGGGGAGCAGTACTTC; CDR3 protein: CASSLQFGEQYF
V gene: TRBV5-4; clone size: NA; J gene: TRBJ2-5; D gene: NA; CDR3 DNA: TGTGCCAGCAGCTTCTCCGGTGGGGCGGAGACCCAGTACTTC; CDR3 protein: CASSFSGGAETQYF
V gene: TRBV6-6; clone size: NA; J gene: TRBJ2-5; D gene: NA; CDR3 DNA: TGTGCCAGCAGTTACTTTGACAGACAAGAGACCCAGTACTTC; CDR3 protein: CASSYFDRQETQYF
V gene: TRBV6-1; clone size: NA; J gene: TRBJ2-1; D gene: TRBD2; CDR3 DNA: TGTGCCAGCTTTAGCGGGGGGACGCACAATGAGCAGTTCTTC; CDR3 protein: CASFSGGTHNEQFF
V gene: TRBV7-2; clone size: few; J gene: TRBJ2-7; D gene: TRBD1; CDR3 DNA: TGTGCCAGCAGCCCCATCCGGACAGGGGGCAACGAGCAGTACTTC; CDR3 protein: CASSPIRTGGNEQYF
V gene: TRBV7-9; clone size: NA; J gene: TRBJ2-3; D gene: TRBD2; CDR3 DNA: TGTGCCAGCAGTCCGACTAGCCGCACAGATACGCAGTATTTT; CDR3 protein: CASSPTSRTDTQYF